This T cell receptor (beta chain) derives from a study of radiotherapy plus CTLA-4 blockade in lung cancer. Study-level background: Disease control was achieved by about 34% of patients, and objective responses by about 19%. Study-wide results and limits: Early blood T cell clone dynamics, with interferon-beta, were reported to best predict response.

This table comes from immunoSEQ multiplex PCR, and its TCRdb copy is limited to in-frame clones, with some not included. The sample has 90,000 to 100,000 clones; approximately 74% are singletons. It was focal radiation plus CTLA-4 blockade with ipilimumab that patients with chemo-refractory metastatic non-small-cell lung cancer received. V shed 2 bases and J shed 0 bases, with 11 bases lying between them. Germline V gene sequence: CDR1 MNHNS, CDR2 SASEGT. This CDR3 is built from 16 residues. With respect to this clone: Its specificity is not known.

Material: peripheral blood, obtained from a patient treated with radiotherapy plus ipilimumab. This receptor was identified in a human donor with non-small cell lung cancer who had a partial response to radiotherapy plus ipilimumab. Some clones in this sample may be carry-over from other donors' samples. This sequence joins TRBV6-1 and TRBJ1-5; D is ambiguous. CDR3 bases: TGTGCCAGCAGTGAAATGGCGGACTATAGCAATCAGCCCCAGCATTTT. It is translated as CASSEMADYSNQPQHF.